One TCR beta chain is described in this entry. Antigen specificity is unknown. This sample was taken from a study of Tregs in tolerant kidney transplant recipients. Germline V gives CDR1 LGHNA, CDR2 YNFKEQ. This CDR3 is 15 amino acids long. Between the trimmed V and J ends, which lost 4 bases and 0 bases, there was a span of 10 bases. Unstimulated Tregs (CD4+CD25+CD127-) and CD4+CD25- non-Tregs were sorted from PBMCs. Study-level results: Findings come from small patient numbers and require larger validation. Tregs expanded with activated donor B cells seemed most donor-specific.

Using immunoSEQ multiplex PCR, the repertoire was profiled, and TCRdb retains in-frame clones only, with some absent. The table shows roughly 250,000 clones, with approximately 84% occurring only once. The TCR sequence derives from a human donor in good health. The V and J genes are TRBV4-2 and TRBJ1-3; TRBD1 is a possible D gene (5 bases). Material: CD4+ T cells from blood. CDR3 residues: CASSRGLSSGNTIYF. DNA of the CDR3: TGTGCCAGCAGCCGGGGCCTTTCCTCTGGAAACACCATATATTTT.